What follows are 24 T cell receptor beta chains derived from one specimen sequenced in a study of cytomegalovirus exposure and HLA in healthy donors. Both 60 Vbeta primers and 13 Jbeta primers went into the PCR. Profiling relied on immunoSEQ multiplex PCR, and the TCRdb table lists in-frame clones only, not all of them. Found here are 130,000 or so clones; the top ten clones hold around 2.2%. Sample: PBMCs. All receptors derive from a woman in her late teens or twenties in good health and CMV-seronegative.

This sequence joins TRBV19 and TRBJ2-7; 11 bases line up with TRBD2. The CDR3 spans 13 residues. V gave up 6 bases and J gave up 4 bases; unmatched junction bases: 2. Germline V gives CDR1 LNHDA, CDR2 SQIVND (reference sequence). Here the CDR3 reads CASSASGRYEQYF. In DNA, the CDR3 is TGTGCCAGTAGCGCTAGCGGGAGGTACGAGCAGTACTTC.

The chain couples TRBV29-1 to TRBJ2-7, with TRBD1 identical over 9 bases. CDR3 size: 19 residues. Per germline, CDR1 SQVTM and CDR2 ANQGSEA. V was pared by 4 bases and J by 1 base, with 20 bases of the junction left unmatched. CDR3 residues: CSVGPGGGQGRSWSYEQYF. CDR3 coding DNA: TGCAGCGTTGGTCCTGGGGGTGGACAGGGGAGAAGTTGGTCCTACGAGCAGTACTTC.

The rearrangement joins TRBV11-2 to TRBJ2-1; D gene uncertain. The V end was cut by 0 bases, the J end by 6 bases, with 9 bases between. The V gene's germline CDR1 is SGHAT and CDR2 FQNNGV. The CDR3 sequence is 14 residues long. Written as DNA, the CDR3 is TGTGCCAGCAGCTTAGATCGTCATAGCAATGAGCAGTTCTTC. Translation: CASSLDRHSNEQFF.

The chain recombines TRBV5-1 with TRBJ2-3, with D possibly being TRBD1 (6 bases). Germline V gene data show CDR1 as SGHRS and CDR2 as YFSETQ. This CDR3 region has 16 residues. The V end lost 4 bases, the J end lost 0 bases, and 15 bases lay between the germline ends. The CDR3: CASSRRTAISTDTQYF. Written as DNA, the CDR3 is TGCGCCAGCAGCCGGCGGACAGCTATTAGCACAGATACGCAGTATTTT.

This CDR3 reads CASSLGGDTKEQYV. DNA of the CDR3: TGCGCCAGCAGCTTGGGGGGGGATACGAAGGAGCAGTACGTC. The chain has TRBV5-1 and TRBJ2-7, with D perhaps TRBD2 (6 bases). The V end was cut by 0 bases, the J end by 7 bases, with 14 bases between. Germline CDR1 is SGHRS and CDR2 is YFSETQ. The CDR3 has 14 amino acids.

As DNA, the CDR3 is TGTGCCACCAGCAGAGATAGCGGGAGGGCAATTGATCAGTACTTC. This encodes CATSRDSGRAIDQYF. The V call is TRBV15, the J call TRBJ2-7; 11 bases are a match to TRBD2. This CDR3 is 15 amino acids long. Germline-derived CDR1 and CDR2 are LNHNV and YYDKDF (reference sequence). J gave up 10 bases and V 0 bases, and 8 bases lay outside the gene matches.

The chain joins TRBV19 to TRBJ2-1; 14 nucleotides align to TRBD2. Germline lookup yields CDR1 LNHDA and CDR2 SQIVND (reference sequence). This CDR3 contains 19 residues. Trimming at V came to 7 bases and at J to 2 bases, leaving 13 bases not matched to a gene. CDR3 DNA: TGTGCCAGTAAGGAGTTTGGGACTAGCGGGAGATTTGCCTACAATGAGCAGTTCTTC. Translated, it gives CASKEFGTSGRFAYNEQFF.

CDR3 protein: CASSFPQGRPQHF. The CDR3 nucleotides are TGTGCCAGCAGCTTCCCTCAGGGCAGGCCGCAGCATTTT. The chain carries TRBV5-6 and TRBJ2-3; TRBD1 might be the D (5 bases). Matching the DNA end better, TRBJ1-5 makes the J call doubtful. The CDR3 covers 13 residues. Germline V gene lookup returns CDR1 SGHDT and CDR2 YYEEEE.

In nucleotides, the CDR3 is TGTGCCAGCAGGAAGACAGGCATCCAAGAGACCCAGTACTTC. Its protein product is CASRKTGIQETQYF. The V call is TRBV6-5, the J call TRBJ2-5; possibly TRBD1 for D (6 bases). The CDR3 runs to 14 residues. Per the germline V gene, CDR1 is MNHEY and CDR2 is SVGAGI. Between the trimmed V and J ends, which lost 6 bases and 1 base, there was a span of 12 bases.

The rearrangement joins TRBV5-1 to TRBJ1-2; 7 nucleotides agree with TRBD1. This CDR3 is built from 15 residues. From germline, CDR1 is SGHRS and CDR2 YFSETQ. V shed 3 bases and J 3 bases; nucleotides not matched to a gene: 8. For the CDR3, the DNA is TGCGCCAGCAGCTCTGGGGACAGCTATCACTATGGCTACACCTTC. Residues: CASSSGDSYHYGYTF.

The rearrangement links TRBV30 to TRBJ2-7; D might be TRBD2 (5 bases). V lost 5 bases to trimming and J lost 1 base, with 12 bases between them. The CDR3 sequence is 13 residues long. Per germline, CDR1 GTSNPN and CDR2 SVGIG (reference sequence). CDR3 sequence (DNA): TGTGCCTGGCAGGTCCCGGGGTCCTACGAGCAGTACGTC. Translated, it gives CAWQVPGSYEQYV.

The chain joins TRBV2 to TRBJ2-7, with D maybe TRBD2 (6 bases). The CDR3 loop spans 10 amino acids. Germline V gives CDR1 SNHLY, CDR2 FYNNEI. The V end lost 8 bases, the J end lost 10 bases, and 12 bases lay between the germline ends. The CDR3 region is CASRGGVQYF. CDR3 bases: TGTGCCAGCCGGGGCGGGGTCCAGTACTTC. Complete variable domain (other parts from reference TRBV2 and TRBJ2-7): EPEVTQTPSHQVTQMGQEVILRCVPISNHLYFYWYRQILGQKVEFLVSFYNNEISEKSEIFDDQFSVERPDGSNFTLKIRSTKLEDSAMYFCASRGGVQYFGPGTRLTVT.

This chain joins TRBV5-1 and TRBJ2-5; 11 nucleotides align to TRBD2. The closer fit of TRBJ2-7 to the DNA end suggests the J call may be wrong. Looked up from germline, CDR1 is SGHRS and CDR2 is YFSETQ. There are 17 residues in the CDR3. The CDR3 is CASSPRSGLADLYEQYF. The CDR3 bases are TGCGCCAGCAGCCCCCGTTCGGGACTAGCGGATCTCTACGAGCAGTACTTC.

The J gene is TRBJ1-5, the V gene TRBV19; D is undetermined. V was clipped by 2 bases and J by 4 bases, with 6 bases between them. Germline V lookup: CDR1 LNHDA, CDR2 SQIVND (reference sequence). CDR3 length: 13 amino acids. This CDR3 is CASSINGNQPQHF. For the CDR3, the DNA is TGTGCCAGTAGTATAAACGGGAATCAGCCCCAGCATTTT.

The gene calls are TRBV7-9 and TRBJ1-1; D gene unclear. Trimming took off 4 bases at V and 3 bases at J, with 3 bases between the two ends. This CDR3 is 11 amino acids long. Germline loops: CDR1 SEHNR, CDR2 FQNEAQ (reference sequence). As DNA, the CDR3 is TGTGCCAGCAGCTCGGACACTGAAGCTTTCTTT. This sequence encodes CASSSDTEAFF.

The CDR3 nucleotides read TGTGCCAGCAGCGACGGACAGGGGCTCACAGATACGCAGTATTTT. Translation gives CASSDGQGLTDTQYF. The chain is built from TRBV7-2 and TRBJ2-3; 9 nucleotides align to TRBD1. The V segment lost 5 bases and the J segment 2 bases; nucleotides outside the gene matches: 5. In germline, CDR1 is SGHTA, CDR2 FQGNSA. The CDR3 runs 15 residues.

This rearrangement joins TRBV13 to TRBJ2-7, with 7 positions matching TRBD1. There are 14 residues in the CDR3. Germline trimming cut 5 bases from V and 2 bases from J; bases unmatched to any gene: 6. Germline assignment: CDR1 PRHDT and CDR2 FYEKMQ (reference sequence). CDR3 sequence: CASSHLGTAYEQYF. In nucleotides, the CDR3 is TGTGCCAGCAGCCACCTCGGGACAGCCTACGAGCAGTACTTC.

V is TRBV19 and J is TRBJ1-4; TRBD1 is a possible D gene (6 bases). CDR1 is LNHDA, CDR2 SQIVND, per germline (reference sequence). The CDR3 is made up of 13 amino acids. V dropped 11 bases and J dropped 8 bases, with 18 bases sitting between them. CDR3 sequence reads: CASKGGIREKLFF. CDR3 DNA: TGTGCCTCCAAAGGGGGTATTAGAGAAAAACTGTTTTTT.

The rearrangement joins TRBV10-1 to TRBJ2-1; possibly TRBD1 for D (5 bases). This CDR3 is built from 17 residues. CDR1 and CDR2 from the germline V gene are WNHNN and SYGVQD (reference sequence). Trimming shortened V by 6 bases and J by 0 bases, and 18 bases separated the two germline ends. The chain's CDR3 is CASSEWGLGSSYNEQFF. CDR3 coding DNA: TGCGCCAGCAGCGAATGGGGCCTGGGAAGCTCCTACAATGAGCAGTTCTTC.

The chain links TRBV30 to TRBJ1-1; D remains unclear. The CDR3 is 14 residues long. Germline values: CDR1 GTSNPN, CDR2 SVGIG (reference sequence). V was clipped by 2 bases and J by 2 bases, with 12 bases between them. The CDR3 loop reads CAWSPTVFNTEAFF. The CDR3 DNA follows: TGTGCCTGGAGTCCCACGGTTTTTAACACTGAAGCTTTCTTT.

The J gene is TRBJ1-2, the V gene TRBV21-1; the tabulated D call, TRBD1, remains unverified against the DNA. TRBV21-1 is given as a pseudogene. This CDR3 region has 12 residues. The CDR3 DNA reads as TGTGCCAGCAGCAAGGGGGCTTCTGGCTACACCTTC. Translated: CASSKGASGYTF.

V usage is TRBV15 and J usage is TRBJ1-5, with a possible D match to TRBD1 (6 bases). CDR1 and CDR2 from the germline V gene are LNHNV and YYDKDF (reference sequence). V was cut by 6 bases and J by 1 base, with 13 bases left in between. This CDR3 contains 15 residues. Here the CDR3 reads CATRRDRKSNQPQHF. The CDR3 DNA sequence: TGTGCCACCAGACGCGACAGGAAGAGCAATCAGCCCCAGCATTTT.

The chain employs TRBV7-3 and TRBJ2-2; the match to TRBD1 covers 8 bases. Germline V gene lookup returns CDR1 SGHTA and CDR2 FQGTGA. CDR3 size: 16 residues. Trimming cost V 5 bases and J 0 bases; bases outside gene matches: 5. The CDR3 is CASSPQGQANTGELFF. The CDR3, as DNA: TGTGCCAGCAGCCCCCAGGGACAGGCGAACACCGGGGAGCTGTTTTTT. Combining the CDR3 with reference TRBV7-3 and TRBJ2-2 gives the whole variable domain GAGVSQTPSNKVTEKGKYVELRCDPISGHTALYWYRQSLGQGPEFLIYFQGTGAADDSGLPNDRFFAVRPEGSVSTLKIQRTERGDSAVYLCASSPQGQANTGELFFGEGSRLTVL.

The chain is built from TRBV7-2 and TRBJ2-5; a weak D match, TRBD2 (5 bases). CDR3 size: 14 residues. The V end lost 8 bases, the J end lost 9 bases, and 22 bases lay between the germline ends. Germline values: CDR1 SGHTA, CDR2 FQGNSA. CDR3 loop: CASHEGIDVTAQYF. In nucleotides, the CDR3 is TGTGCCAGCCATGAGGGTATAGATGTGACGGCCCAGTACTTC.